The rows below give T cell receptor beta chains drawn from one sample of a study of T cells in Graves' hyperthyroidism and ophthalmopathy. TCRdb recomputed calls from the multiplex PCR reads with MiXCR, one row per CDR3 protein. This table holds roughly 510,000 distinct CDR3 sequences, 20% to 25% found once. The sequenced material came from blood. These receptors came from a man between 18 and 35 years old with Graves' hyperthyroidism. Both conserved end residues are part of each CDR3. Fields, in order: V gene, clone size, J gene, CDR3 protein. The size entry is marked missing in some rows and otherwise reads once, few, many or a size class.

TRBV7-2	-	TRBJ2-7	CASVLGQGPYEQYF
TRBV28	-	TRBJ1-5	CASSSTTGGNNQPQHF
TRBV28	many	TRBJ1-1	CASSPRTGTQNTEAFF
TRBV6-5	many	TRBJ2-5	CASSSSGGSQETQYF
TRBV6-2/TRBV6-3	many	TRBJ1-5	CASSRGGIQPQHF
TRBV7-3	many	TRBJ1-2	CASSLTAKGGGGYTF
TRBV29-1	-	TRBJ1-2	CSVEGLFGYTF
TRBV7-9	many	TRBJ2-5	CASSPRQGLETQYF
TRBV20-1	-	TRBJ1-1	CSARDPGRENTEAFF
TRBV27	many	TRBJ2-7	CASSPGTGLSDEQYF
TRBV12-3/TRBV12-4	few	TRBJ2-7	CASGTSGMGEQYF
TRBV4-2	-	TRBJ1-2	CASSDRGPDRSNYGYTF
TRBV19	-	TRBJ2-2	CASSKGGLTGELFF
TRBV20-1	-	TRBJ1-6	CSAIRGQVNSPLHF
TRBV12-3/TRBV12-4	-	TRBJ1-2	CASSFVSLGDYGYTF
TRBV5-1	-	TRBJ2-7	CASSLGPGSSYEQYF
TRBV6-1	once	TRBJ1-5	CASSGRTGNYQPQHF
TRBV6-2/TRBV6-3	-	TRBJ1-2	CATRRWGRGGYTF
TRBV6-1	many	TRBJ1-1	CASSVPFGGGRLLEAFF
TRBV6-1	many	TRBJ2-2	CASSERQGPTGELFF
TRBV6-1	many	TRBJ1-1	CASTRTTGTEAFF
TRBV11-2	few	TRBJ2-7	CASSNLITPVPYYEQYF
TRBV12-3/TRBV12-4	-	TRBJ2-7	CASSLDGGPNEQYF
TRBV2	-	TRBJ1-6	CASSTSRGGQSPLHF
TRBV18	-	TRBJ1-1	CASSPKTDRVEAFF
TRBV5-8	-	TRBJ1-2	CASSKDREYGYTF
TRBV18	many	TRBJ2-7	CASSPGSRLEQYF
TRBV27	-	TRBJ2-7	CASSFPGSGAQYF
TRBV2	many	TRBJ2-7	CASSGKQILYEQYF
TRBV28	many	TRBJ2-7	CASSLAGGVSYEQYF
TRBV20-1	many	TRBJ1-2	CSARSGRSNYGYTF
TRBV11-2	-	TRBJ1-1	CASSGPAGDQSTEAFF
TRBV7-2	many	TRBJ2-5	CASSLEWPMEETQYF
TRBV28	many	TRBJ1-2	CASSSLKRNNYGYTF
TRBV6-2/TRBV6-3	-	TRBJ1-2	CASRPAGTGNGYTF
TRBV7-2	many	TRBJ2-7	CASSLVVGMGYEQYF
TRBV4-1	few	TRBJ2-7	CASSQLGQGGEQYF
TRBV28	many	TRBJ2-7	CASSLGDRYGEQYF
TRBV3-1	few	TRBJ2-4	CASSQDRLNIQYF
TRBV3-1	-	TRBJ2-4	CASSQVLRSQNIQYF
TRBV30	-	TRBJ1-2	CAWSRTGREDGYTF
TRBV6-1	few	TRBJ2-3	CASRPSGGLGDTQYF
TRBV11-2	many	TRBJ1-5	CASSATDNQPQHF
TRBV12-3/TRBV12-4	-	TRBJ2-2	CASILTGWNGELFF
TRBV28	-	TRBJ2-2	CASTPPKGRGNTGELFF
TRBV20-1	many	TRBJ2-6	CSAREGASQGANVLTF
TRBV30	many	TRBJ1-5	CAWSRRGGVSGNQPQHF
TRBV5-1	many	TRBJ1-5	CASSLGGQGGQPQHF
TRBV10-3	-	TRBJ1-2	CAIKGGIYGHTF
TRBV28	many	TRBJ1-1	CASSLPDRDYPMNTEAFF
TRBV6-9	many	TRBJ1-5	CASSYSLPQTNQPQHF
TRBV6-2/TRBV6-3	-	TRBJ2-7	CASSYEGGGYEQYF
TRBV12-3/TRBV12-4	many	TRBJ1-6	CASSRTGTSYNSPLHF
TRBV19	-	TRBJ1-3	CASSTTASGNTIYF
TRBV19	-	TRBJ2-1	CASSLLAGANEQFF
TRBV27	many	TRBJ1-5	CASSWGTGENQPQHF
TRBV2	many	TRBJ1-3	CASSEEQGLGNTIYF